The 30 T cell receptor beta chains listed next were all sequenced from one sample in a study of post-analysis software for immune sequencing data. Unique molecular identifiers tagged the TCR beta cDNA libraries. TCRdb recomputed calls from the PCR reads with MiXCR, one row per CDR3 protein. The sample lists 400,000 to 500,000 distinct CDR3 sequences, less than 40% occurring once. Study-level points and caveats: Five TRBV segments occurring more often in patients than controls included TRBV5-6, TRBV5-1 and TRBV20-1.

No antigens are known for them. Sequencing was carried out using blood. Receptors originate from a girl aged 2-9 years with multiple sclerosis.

CDR3 in DNA: TGTGCCACCACTAATGCGGCGCGAGAGACCCAGTACTTC. Translation: CATTNAARETQYF. The chain uses TRBV15 and TRBJ2-5; D gene ambiguous. Germline values: CDR1 LNHNV, CDR2 YYDKDF (reference sequence). The CDR3 has 13 amino acids. V dropped 7 bases and J dropped 4 bases, with 13 bases sitting between them.

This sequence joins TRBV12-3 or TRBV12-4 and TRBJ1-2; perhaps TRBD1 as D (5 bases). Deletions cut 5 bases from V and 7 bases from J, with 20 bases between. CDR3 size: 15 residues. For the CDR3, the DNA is TGTGCCAGCAGTACCCTAAGGGGCAGGATAGGTGGCTACACCTTC. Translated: CASSTLRGRIGGYTF.

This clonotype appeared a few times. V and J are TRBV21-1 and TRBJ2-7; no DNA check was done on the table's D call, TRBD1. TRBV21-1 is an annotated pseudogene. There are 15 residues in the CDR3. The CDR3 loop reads CASSGHRGKGSEQYF. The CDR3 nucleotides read TGTGCCAGCAGCGGACACAGGGGGAAGGGCTCCGAGCAGTACTTC.

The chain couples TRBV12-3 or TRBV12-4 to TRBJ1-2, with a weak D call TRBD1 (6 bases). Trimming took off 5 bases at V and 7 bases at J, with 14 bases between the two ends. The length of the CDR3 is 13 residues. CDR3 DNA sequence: TGTGCCAGCAGTCCGCGGACAGTTGGTGGCTACACCTTC. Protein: CASSPRTVGGYTF.

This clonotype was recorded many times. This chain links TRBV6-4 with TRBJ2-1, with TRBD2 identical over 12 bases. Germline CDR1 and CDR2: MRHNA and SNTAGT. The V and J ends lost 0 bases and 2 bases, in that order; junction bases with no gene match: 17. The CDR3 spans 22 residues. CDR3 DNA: TGTGCCAGCAGTGACTCGAGTCTGGGGCTAGCGGGAGGGGCAGCGCCCTACAATGAGCAGTTCTTC. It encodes CASSDSSLGLAGGAAPYNEQFF.

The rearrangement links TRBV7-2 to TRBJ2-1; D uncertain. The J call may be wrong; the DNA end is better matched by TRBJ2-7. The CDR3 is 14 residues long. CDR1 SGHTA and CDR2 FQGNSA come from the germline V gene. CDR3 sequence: CASSLRASYNEQYF. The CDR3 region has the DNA TGTGCCAGCAGCCTTCGGGCGTCCTACAATGAGCAGTACTTC.

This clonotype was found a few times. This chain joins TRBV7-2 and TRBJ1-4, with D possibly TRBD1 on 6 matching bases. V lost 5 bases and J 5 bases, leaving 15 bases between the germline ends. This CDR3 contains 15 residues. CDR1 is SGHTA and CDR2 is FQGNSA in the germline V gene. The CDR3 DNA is TGTGCCAGCAGCCCAACGGGGGGGCCAAATGAAAAACTGTTTTTT. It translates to CASSPTGGPNEKLFF. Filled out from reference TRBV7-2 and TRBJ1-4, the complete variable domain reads GAGVSQSPSNKVTEKGKDVELRCDPISGHTALYWYRQSLGQGLEFLIYFQGNSAPDKSGLPSDRFSAERTGGSVSTLTIQRTQQEDSAVYLCASSPTGGPNEKLFFGSGTQLSVL.

The CDR3 spells CASSNTAKNIQYF. CDR3 nucleotide sequence: TGTGCCAGTAGTAATACAGCCAAAAACATTCAGTACTTC. The V call is TRBV19, the J call TRBJ2-4; no definite D call. Per germline, CDR1 LNHDA and CDR2 SQIVND (reference sequence). Trimming pared 4 bases from V and 0 bases from J, leaving 4 bases between. This CDR3 spans 13 amino acids.

The CDR3 loop is CSAASGGGGYEQYF. CDR3 sequence (DNA): TGCAGTGCCGCCTCCGGGGGTGGCGGATACGAGCAGTACTTC. V and J are TRBV20-1 and TRBJ2-7; a possible D gene is TRBD2 (6 bases). The CDR3 covers 14 residues. Trimming cost V 6 bases and J 4 bases, with 19 bases left between them. Per the germline V gene, CDR1 is DFQATT and CDR2 is SNEGSKA (reference sequence).

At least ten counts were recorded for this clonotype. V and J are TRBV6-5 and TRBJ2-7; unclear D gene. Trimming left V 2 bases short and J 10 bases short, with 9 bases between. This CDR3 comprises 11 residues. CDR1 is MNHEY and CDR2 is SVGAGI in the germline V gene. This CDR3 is CASSYRAIQYF. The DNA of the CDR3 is TGTGCCAGCAGTTACCGTGCTATACAGTACTTC.

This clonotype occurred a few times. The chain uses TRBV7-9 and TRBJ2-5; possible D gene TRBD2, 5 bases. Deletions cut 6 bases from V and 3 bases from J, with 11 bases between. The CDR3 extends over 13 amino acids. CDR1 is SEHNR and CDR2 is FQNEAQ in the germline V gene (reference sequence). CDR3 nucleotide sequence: TGTGCCAGCAGGAAGGAGGTCGAAGAGACCCAGTACTTC. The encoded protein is CASRKEVEETQYF. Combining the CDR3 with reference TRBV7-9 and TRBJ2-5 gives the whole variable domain DTGVSQNPRHKITKRGQNVTFRCDPISEHNRLYWYRQTLGQGPEFLTYFQNEAQLEKSRLLSDRFSAERPKGSFSTLEIQRTEQGDSAMYLCASRKEVEETQYFGPGTRLLVL.

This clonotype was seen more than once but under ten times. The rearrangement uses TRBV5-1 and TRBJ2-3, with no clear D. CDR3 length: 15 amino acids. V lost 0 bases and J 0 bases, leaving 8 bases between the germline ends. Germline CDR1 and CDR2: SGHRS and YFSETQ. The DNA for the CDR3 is TGCGCCAGCAGCTTGGGGGTGGCTAGCACAGATACGCAGTATTTT. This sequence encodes CASSLGVASTDTQYF.

The CDR3 spells CASSLAIRRASYEQYF. In DNA, the CDR3 is TGTGCCAGCAGCTTAGCGATCCGGAGAGCCTCCTACGAGCAGTACTTC. The V and J genes are TRBV7-2 and TRBJ2-7; D unresolved. The CDR3 runs to 16 residues. Germline V gives CDR1 SGHTA, CDR2 FQGNSA. V lost 0 bases and J 0 bases, leaving 12 bases between the germline ends. Based on the CDR3 plus reference TRBV7-2 and TRBJ2-7, the full variable domain is GAGVSQSPSNKVTEKGKDVELRCDPISGHTALYWYRQSLGQGLEFLIYFQGNSAPDKSGLPSDRFSAERTGGSVSTLTIQRTQQEDSAVYLCASSLAIRRASYEQYFGPGTRLTVT.

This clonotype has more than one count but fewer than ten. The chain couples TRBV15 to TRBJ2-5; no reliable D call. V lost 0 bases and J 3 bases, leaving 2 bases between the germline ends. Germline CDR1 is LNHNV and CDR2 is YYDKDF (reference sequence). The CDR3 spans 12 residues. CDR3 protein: CATSRDEETQYF. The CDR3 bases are TGTGCCACCAGCAGAGATGAAGAGACCCAGTACTTC.

In DNA, the CDR3 is TGTGCCAGCAGCTTAGCGGGGAACCCCTACAATGAGCAGTTCTTC. Protein sequence: CASSLAGNPYNEQFF. The gene calls are TRBV7-7 and TRBJ2-1; D is undetermined. V was trimmed by 0 bases and J by 2 bases, leaving 8 bases between them. CDR3 length equals 15 residues. CDR1 and CDR2 from the germline V gene are SSHAT and FNYEAQ (reference sequence).

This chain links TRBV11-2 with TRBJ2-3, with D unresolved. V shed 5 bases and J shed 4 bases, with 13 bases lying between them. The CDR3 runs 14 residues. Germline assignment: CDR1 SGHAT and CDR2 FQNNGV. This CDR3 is CASSPKVCADTQYF. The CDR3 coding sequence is TGTGCCAGCAGCCCGAAAGTGTGCGCAGATACGCAGTATTTT.

The CDR3 reads CSARTSGGVNTQYF. The CDR3 DNA is TGCAGTGCTCGTACTAGCGGGGGGGTAAATACGCAGTATTTT. This chain joins TRBV20-1 and TRBJ2-3, with 13 bases lining up with TRBD2. V was pared by 5 bases and J by 7 bases, with 6 bases of the junction left unmatched. CDR3 size: 14 residues. Looked up from germline, CDR1 is DFQATT and CDR2 is SNEGSKA (reference sequence).

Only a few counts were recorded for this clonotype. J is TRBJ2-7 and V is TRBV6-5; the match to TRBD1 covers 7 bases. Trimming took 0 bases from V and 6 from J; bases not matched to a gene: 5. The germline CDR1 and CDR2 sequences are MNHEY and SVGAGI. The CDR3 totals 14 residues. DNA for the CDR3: TGTGCCAGCAGTTACTCGGGACAGTTTGGCGAGCAGTACTTC. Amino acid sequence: CASSYSGQFGEQYF.

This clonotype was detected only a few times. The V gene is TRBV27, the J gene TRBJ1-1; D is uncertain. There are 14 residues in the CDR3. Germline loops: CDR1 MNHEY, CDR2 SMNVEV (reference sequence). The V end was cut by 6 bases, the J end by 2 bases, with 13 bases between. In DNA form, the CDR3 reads TGTGCCAGCAGACTATTTACAGTAAACACTGAAGCTTTCTTT. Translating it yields CASRLFTVNTEAFF.

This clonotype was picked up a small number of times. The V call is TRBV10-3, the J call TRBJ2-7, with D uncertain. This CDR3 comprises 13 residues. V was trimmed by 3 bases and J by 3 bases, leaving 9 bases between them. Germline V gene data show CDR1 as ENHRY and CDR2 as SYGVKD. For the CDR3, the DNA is TGTGCCATCAGTGAAGGCCAGTTCTACGAGCAGTACTTC. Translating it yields CAISEGQFYEQYF.

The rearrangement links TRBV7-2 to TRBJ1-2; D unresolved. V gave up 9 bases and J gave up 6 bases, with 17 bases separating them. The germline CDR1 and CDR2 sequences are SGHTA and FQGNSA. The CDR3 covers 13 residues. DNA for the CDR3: TGTGCCAGTAGTCAATATTTGGATCATGGCTACACCTTC. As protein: CASSQYLDHGYTF. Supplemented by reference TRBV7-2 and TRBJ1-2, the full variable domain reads GAGVSQSPSNKVTEKGKDVELRCDPISGHTALYWYRQSLGQGLEFLIYFQGNSAPDKSGLPSDRFSAERTGGSVSTLTIQRTQQEDSAVYLCASSQYLDHGYTFGSGTRLTVV.

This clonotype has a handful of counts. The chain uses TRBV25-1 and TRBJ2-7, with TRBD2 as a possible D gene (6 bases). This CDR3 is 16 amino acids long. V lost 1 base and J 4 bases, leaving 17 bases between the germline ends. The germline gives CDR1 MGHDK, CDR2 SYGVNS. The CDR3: CASSEWGFGSGYEQYF. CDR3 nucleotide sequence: TGTGCCAGCAGTGAATGGGGATTCGGGAGTGGGTACGAGCAGTACTTC.

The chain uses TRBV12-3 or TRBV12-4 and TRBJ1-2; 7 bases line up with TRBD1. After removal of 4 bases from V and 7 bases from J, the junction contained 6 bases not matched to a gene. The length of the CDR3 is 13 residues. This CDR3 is CASSSQGECGYTF. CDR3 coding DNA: TGTGCCAGCAGTTCTCAGGGGGAGTGTGGCTACACCTTC.

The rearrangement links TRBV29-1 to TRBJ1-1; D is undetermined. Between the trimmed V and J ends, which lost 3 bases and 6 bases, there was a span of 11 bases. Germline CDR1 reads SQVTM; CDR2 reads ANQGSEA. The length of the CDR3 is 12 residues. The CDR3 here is CSVDRIGAEAFF. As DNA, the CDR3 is TGCAGCGTTGACAGGATAGGCGCTGAAGCTTTCTTT.

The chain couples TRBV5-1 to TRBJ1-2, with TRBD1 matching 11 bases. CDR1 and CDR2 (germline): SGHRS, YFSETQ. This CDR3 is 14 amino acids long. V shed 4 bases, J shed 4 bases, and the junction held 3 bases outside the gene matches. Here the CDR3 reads CASSTGQGAYGYTF. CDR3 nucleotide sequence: TGCGCCAGCAGCACCGGACAGGGGGCCTATGGCTACACCTTC. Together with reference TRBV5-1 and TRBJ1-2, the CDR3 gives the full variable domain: KAGVTQTPRYLIKTRGQQVTLSCSPISGHRSVSWYQQTPGQGLQFLFEYFSETQRNKGNFPGRFSGRQFSNSRSEMNVSTLELGDSALYLCASSTGQGAYGYTFGSGTRLTVV.

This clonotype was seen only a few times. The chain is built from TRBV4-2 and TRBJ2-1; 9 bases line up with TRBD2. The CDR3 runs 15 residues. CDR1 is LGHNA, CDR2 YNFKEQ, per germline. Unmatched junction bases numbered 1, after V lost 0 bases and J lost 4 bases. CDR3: CASSQERGGYNEQFF. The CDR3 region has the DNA TGTGCCAGCAGCCAAGAGCGGGGGGGTTACAATGAGCAGTTCTTC.

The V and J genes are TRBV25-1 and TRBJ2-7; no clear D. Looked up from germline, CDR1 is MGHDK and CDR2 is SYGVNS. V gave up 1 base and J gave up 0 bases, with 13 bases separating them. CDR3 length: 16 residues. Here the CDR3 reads CASSELASTGSYEQYF. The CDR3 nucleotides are TGTGCCAGCAGTGAATTGGCGTCTACGGGCTCCTACGAGCAGTACTTC.

For the CDR3, the DNA is TGTGCCAGCAGCTTAGCGTTAGGTCAGCCCCAGCATTTT. Its protein is CASSLALGQPQHF. This sequence joins TRBV11-2 and TRBJ1-5; D unresolved. Germline V CDR1 and CDR2: SGHAT, FQNNGV. The CDR3 length is 13 residues. V gave up 1 base and J gave up 6 bases, with 7 bases separating them.

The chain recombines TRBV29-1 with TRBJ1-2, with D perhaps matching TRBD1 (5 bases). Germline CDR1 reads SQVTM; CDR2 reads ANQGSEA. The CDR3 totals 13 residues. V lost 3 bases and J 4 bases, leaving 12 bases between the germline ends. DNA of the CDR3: TGCAGCGTTGATCAGGGATCTTCCTATGGCTACACCTTC. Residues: CSVDQGSSYGYTF.

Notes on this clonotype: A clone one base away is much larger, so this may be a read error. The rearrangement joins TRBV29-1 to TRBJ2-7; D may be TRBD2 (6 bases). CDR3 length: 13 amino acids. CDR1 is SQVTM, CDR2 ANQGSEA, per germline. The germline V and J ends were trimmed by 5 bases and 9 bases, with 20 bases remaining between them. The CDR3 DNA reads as TGCAGCGTTTCATGGGCGGGGTCCCGGGGGCAGTACTTC. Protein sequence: CSVSWAGSRGQYF.